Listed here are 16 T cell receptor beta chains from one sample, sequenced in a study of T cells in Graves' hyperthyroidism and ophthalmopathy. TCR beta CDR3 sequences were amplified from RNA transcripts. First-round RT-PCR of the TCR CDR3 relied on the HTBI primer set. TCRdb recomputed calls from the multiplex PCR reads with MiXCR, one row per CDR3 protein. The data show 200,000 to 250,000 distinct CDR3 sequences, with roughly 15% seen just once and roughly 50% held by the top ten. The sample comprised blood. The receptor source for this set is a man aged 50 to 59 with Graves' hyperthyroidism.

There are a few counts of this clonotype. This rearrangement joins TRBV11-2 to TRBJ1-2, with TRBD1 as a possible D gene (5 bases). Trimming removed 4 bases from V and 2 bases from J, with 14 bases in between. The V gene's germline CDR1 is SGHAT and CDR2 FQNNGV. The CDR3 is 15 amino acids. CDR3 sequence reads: CASSSRSWGNYGYTF. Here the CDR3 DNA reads TGTGCCAGCAGCTCTAGGTCCTGGGGGAACTATGGCTACACCTTC.

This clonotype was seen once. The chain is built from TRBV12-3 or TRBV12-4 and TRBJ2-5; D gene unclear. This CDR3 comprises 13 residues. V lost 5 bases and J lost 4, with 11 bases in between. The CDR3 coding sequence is TGTGCCAGCAGTCGTCGGTCGGGAGAGACCCAGTACTTC. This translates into CASSRRSGETQYF.

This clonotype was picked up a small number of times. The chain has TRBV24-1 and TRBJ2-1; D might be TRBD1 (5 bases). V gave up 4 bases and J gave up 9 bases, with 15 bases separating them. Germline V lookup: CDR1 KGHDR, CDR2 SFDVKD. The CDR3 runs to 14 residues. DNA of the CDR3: TGTGCCACCAGTGACACTTCAAGGGGTAGTGAGCAGTTCTTC. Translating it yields CATSDTSRGSEQFF.

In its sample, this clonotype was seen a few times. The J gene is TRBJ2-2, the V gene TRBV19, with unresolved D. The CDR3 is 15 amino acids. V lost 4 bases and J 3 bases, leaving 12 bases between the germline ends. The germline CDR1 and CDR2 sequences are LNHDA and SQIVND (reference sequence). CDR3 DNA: TGTGCCAGTAGTAAAAGTCCTACGGACACCGGGGAGCTGTTTTTT. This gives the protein CASSKSPTDTGELFF.

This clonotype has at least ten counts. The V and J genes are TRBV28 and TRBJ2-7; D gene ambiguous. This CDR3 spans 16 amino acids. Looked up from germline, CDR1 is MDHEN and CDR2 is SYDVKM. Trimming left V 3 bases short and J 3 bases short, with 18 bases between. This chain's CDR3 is CASSFGYGRSFYEQYF. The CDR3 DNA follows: TGTGCCAGCAGTTTCGGGTACGGCCGATCTTTCTACGAGCAGTACTTC.

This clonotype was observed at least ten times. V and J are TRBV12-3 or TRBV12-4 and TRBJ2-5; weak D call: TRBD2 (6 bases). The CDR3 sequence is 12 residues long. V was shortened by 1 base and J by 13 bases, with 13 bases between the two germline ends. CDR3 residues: CASSLGRRGSYF. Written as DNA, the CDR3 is TGTGCCAGCAGTTTAGGGCGGCGGGGCTCGTACTTC.

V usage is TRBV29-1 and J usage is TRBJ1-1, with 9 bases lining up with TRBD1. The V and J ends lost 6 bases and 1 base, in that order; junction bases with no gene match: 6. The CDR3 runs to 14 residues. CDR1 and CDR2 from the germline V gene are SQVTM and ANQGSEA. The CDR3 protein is CSVAWTGENTEAFF. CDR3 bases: TGCAGCGTCGCCTGGACAGGGGAGAACACTGAAGCTTTCTTT.

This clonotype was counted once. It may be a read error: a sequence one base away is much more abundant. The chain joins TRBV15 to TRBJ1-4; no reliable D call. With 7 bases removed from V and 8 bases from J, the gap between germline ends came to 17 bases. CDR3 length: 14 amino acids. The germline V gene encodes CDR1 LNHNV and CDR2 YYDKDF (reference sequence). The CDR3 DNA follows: TGTGCCACCAACATGGGAATTGCGGGCGAAAAACTGTTTTTT. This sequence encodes CATNMGIAGEKLFF.

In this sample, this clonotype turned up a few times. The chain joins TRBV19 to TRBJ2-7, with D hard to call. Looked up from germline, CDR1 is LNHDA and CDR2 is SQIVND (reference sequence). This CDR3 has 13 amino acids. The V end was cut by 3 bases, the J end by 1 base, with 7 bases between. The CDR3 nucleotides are TGTGCCAGTAGTATGACACAGTCCTACGAGCAGTACTTC. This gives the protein CASSMTQSYEQYF.

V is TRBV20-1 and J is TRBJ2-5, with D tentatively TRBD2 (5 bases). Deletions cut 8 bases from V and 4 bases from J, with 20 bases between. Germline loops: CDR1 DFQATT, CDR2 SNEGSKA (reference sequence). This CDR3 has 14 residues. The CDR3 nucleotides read TGCAGTTTGGCCGAGACTAAAGCGACAGAGACCCAGTACTTC. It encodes CSLAETKATETQYF.

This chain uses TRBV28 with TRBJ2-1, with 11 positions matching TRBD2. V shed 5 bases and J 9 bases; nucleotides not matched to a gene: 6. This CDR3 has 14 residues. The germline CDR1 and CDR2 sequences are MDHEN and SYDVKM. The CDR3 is CASSTPGLAVEQFF. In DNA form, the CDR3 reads TGTGCCAGCAGTACTCCGGGACTAGCGGTTGAGCAGTTCTTC.

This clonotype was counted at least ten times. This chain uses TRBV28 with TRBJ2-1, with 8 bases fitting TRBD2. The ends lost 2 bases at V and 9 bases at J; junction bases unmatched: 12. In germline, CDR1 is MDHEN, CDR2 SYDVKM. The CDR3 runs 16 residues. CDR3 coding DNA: TGTGCCAGCAGTTTAGATCGGGAGGGCCGGTGGGGTGAGCAGTTCTTC. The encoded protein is CASSLDREGRWGEQFF.

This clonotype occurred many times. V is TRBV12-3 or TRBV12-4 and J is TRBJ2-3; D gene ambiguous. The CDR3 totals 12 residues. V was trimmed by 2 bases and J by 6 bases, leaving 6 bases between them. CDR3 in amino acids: CASSLIGDTQYF. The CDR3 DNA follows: TGTGCCAGCAGTTTAATAGGGGATACGCAGTATTTT.

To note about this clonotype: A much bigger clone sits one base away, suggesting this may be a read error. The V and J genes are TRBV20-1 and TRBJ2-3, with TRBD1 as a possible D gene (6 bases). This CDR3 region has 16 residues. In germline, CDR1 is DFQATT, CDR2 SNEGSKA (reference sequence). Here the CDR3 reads CNAPSAGTPSTDTQYF. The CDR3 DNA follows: TGCAATGCGCCTTCCGCCGGGACACCTAGCACAGATACGCAGTATTTT.

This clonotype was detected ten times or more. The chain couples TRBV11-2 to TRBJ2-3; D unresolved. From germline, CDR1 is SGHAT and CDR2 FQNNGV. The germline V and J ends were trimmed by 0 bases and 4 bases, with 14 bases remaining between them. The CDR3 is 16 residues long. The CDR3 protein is CASSLEVTVLADTQYF. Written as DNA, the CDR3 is TGTGCCAGCAGCTTAGAAGTTACGGTGCTGGCAGATACGCAGTATTTT.

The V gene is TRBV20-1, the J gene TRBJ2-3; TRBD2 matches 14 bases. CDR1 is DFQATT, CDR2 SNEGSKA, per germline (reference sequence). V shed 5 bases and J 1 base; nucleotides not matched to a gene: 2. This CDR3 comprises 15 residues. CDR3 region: CSAGTSGSGTDTQYF. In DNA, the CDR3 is TGCAGTGCTGGGACTAGCGGGAGTGGCACAGATACGCAGTATTTT.